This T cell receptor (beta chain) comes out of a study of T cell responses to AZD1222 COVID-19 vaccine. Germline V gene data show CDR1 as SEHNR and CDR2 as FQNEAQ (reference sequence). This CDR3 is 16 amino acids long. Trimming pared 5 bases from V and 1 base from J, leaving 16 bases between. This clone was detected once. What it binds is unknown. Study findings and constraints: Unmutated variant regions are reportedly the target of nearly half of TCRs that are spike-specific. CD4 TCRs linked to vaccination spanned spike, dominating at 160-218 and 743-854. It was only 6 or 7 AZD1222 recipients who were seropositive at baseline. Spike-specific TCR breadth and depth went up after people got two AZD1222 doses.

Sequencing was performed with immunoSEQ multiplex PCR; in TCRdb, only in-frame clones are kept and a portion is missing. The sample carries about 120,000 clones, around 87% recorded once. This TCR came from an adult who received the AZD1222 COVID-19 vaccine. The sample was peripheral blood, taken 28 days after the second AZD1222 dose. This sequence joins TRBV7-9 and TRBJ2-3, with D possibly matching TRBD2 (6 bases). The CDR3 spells CASSPLRWEGTDTQYF. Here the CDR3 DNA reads TGTGCCAGCAGCCCCTTGAGGTGGGAGGGCACAGATACGCAGTATTTT.